This T cell receptor (beta chain) was observed in a study of T cells after yellow fever vaccination. Study as a whole: Low-cell-number fractions were prepared with SMART-Seq v4 Ultra Low Input. General study points: Most clones from primary vaccination resurfaced after the booster (approximately 97% CD4, 88% CD8). When the response was secondary, it was weaker but reached its peak faster, day 5 versus 15.

From the 5' RACE reads, TCRdb called clonotypes with MiXCR, one entry per CDR3 protein. Of some 500,000 distinct CDR3 sequences in the sample, roughly 13% were seen once. Note on this clonotype: Its antigen is not identified.

Germline lookup yields CDR1 DFQATT and CDR2 SNEGSKA (reference sequence). The ends were cut back, 5 bases at V and 5 bases at J, with 8 bases in the middle. The CDR3 spans 11 residues. The source of this sequence is a man aged 25 to 40 who received the YFV17D yellow fever vaccine. The chain combines TRBV20-1 with TRBJ2-3; D not resolved. The sample here was PBMCs, taken on the day of the yellow fever booster vaccination. CDR3 protein: CSADPRDTQYF. CDR3 DNA: TGCAGTGCTGATCCAAGAGATACGCAGTATTTT.